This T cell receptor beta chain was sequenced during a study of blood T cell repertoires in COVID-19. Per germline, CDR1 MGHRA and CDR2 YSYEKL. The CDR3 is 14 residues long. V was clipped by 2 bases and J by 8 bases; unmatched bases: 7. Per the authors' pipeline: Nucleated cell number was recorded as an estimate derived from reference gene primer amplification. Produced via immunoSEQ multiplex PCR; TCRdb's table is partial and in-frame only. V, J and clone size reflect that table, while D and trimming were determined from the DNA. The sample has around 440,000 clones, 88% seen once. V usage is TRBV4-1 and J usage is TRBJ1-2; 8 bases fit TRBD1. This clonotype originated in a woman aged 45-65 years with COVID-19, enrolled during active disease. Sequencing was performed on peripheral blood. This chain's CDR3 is CASSQPGTGSGYTF. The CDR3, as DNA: TGCGCCAGCAGCCAACCTGGGACAGGCTCCGGCTACACCTTC.